This T cell receptor (beta chain) originates from a study of blood T cell repertoires in COVID-19. Overall study: The study drew acute and convalescent COVID-19 samples from the United States, Italy and Spain. The cDNA or gDNA used as material had been derived from T cells, B-cell-depleted T cells, or PBMCs.

Data came from immunoSEQ multiplex PCR; TCRdb stores just in-frame clones and leaves some out. This table has some 490,000 clones, 70% to 90% appearing once. The cohort comprised adults aged about 18 to 90 years residing in under 30 US areas. Resolution of symptoms, clearance, or two negative PCRs was present in recovered Cohort 3 donors. The CDR3 totals 13 residues. Germline V gene data show CDR1 as SGHAT and CDR2 as FQNNGV. V was shortened by 2 bases and J by 9 bases, with 11 bases between the two germline ends. The chain recombines TRBV11-2 with TRBJ2-4; tentative D call: TRBD2 (5 bases). This receptor was identified in a woman aged 60-75 years who had recovered from COVID-19. The sample consisted of PBMCs or T cells enriched from blood (not recorded which). The CDR3 here is CASSLRLEGIQYF. The CDR3 DNA sequence: TGTGCCAGCAGCTTACGCCTCGAGGGCATTCAGTACTTC.